This T cell receptor beta chain was identified in a study of OX40 agonist ivuxolimab in advanced cancers. At the level of the study: Six ivuxolimab dose levels, 0.01 to 10 mg/kg, were given intravenously every 2 weeks.

There are 15 residues in the CDR3. Germline V gene data show CDR1 as SGHAT and CDR2 as FQDESV (reference sequence). Produced via immunoSEQ multiplex PCR; TCRdb's table is partial and in-frame only. This repertoire shows about 40,000 clones, about 85% found once; its top ten account for approximately 35%. The sample in question was CD4+ or CD8+ T cells sorted from blood, obtained in a trial of the OX40 agonist ivuxolimab. The rearrangement links TRBV11-1 to TRBJ2-5, with TRBD1 identical over 8 bases. Matching the DNA end better, TRBJ2-7 makes the J call doubtful. The TCR originated in an adult with an advanced solid tumor such as melanoma, head and neck, liver or kidney cancer. This chain's CDR3 is CASSLEGGQGYEQYF. In nucleotides, the CDR3 is TGTGCCAGCAGCTTAGAAGGCGGACAGGGCTACGAGCAGTACTTC.